Following are 19 T cell receptor beta chains from one sample sequenced in a study of blood T cell repertoires in COVID-19. The method was immunoSEQ multiplex PCR; TCRdb's version includes in-frame clones alone and lacks a portion of them. The data show 180,000 or so clones, around 80% seen once. The sequencing input was peripheral blood. These TCRs come from a woman aged 70-85 years with acute or convalescent COVID-19.

This clone was seen a single time. The chain has TRBV2 and TRBJ2-7, with 9 bases lining up with TRBD2. V shed 6 bases, J shed 5 bases, and the junction held 14 bases outside the gene matches. Germline V lookup: CDR1 SNHLY, CDR2 FYNNEI. The CDR3 is made up of 16 amino acids. The CDR3 region is CASSRIGLAKDDEQYF. The CDR3 nucleotides are TGTGCCAGCAGCCGCATCGGACTAGCGAAAGACGACGAGCAGTACTTC.

The genes are TRBV4-2 and TRBJ2-4; 7 bases are shared with TRBD1. The length of the CDR3 is 17 residues. Germline CDR1 and CDR2: LGHNA and YNFKEQ. Trimming cost V 0 bases and J 0 bases; bases outside gene matches: 5. The CDR3 reads CASSQEGQYLAKNIQYF. CDR3 DNA: TGTGCCAGCAGCCAAGAGGGACAGTATTTAGCCAAAAACATTCAGTACTTC.

The gene calls are TRBV3-1 (or the pseudogene TRBV3-2) and TRBJ2-1; 8 positions agree with TRBD2. This CDR3 comprises 16 residues. Trimming cost V 7 bases and J 5 bases; bases outside gene matches: 13. Germline V gene data show CDR1 as LGHDT and CDR2 as YNNKEL (reference sequence). CDR3 bases: TGTGCCAGCACCACCCAAGTCGGGCGGGGGGACAATGAGCAGTTCTTC. Translating gives CASTTQVGRGDNEQFF.

This chain uses TRBV6-5 with TRBJ1-5, with D perhaps matching TRBD1 (6 bases). V shed 2 bases and J shed 16 bases, with 18 bases lying between them. The CDR3 is made up of 13 amino acids. Germline V lookup: CDR1 MNHEY, CDR2 SVGAGI. The chain's CDR3 is CASSYSHQGPEHF. CDR3 DNA: TGTGCCAGCAGTTACAGCCACCAGGGGCCTGAACATTTT.

This clone appeared once. V and J are TRBV3-1 (or the pseudogene TRBV3-2) and TRBJ2-3; 10 positions agree with TRBD1. Trimming cost V 4 bases and J 4 bases; bases outside gene matches: 5. CDR3 size: 15 residues. Germline V gene sequence: CDR1 LGHDT, CDR2 YNNKEL (reference sequence). This CDR3 reads CASSLPGQGPDTQYF. The CDR3 DNA sequence: TGTGCCAGCAGCCTTCCGGGACAGGGGCCAGATACGCAGTATTTT.

This clone has only one observation. The gene calls are TRBV6-2 or TRBV6-3 and TRBJ1-1; D might be TRBD1 (5 bases). This CDR3 is built from 16 residues. V was shortened by 6 bases and J by 5 bases, with 22 bases between the two germline ends. Germline V gene data show CDR1 as MNHEY and CDR2 as SVGEGT. CDR3 sequence (DNA): TGTGCCAGCAGCCTCGAGGGGAGGGCGGGAACGACTGAAGCTTTCTTT. It translates to CASSLEGRAGTTEAFF.

The chain carries TRBV4-1 and TRBJ2-7; D is unresolved. CDR3 length: 15 residues. CDR1 and CDR2 (germline): MGHRA, YSYEKL. Trimming cost V 2 bases and J 1 base, with 12 bases left between them. The CDR3 region has the DNA TGCGCCAGCAGCCAACACAGATTGGAATCCTACGAGCAGTACTTC. Its protein product is CASSQHRLESYEQYF.

The rearrangement links TRBV24-1 to TRBJ2-4; weak D call: TRBD2 (6 bases). The CDR3 contains 13 residues. Germline-derived CDR1 and CDR2 are KGHDR and SFDVKD. DNA of the CDR3: TGTGCGACCGGGACTTCCCAGGAAAACATTCAGTACTTC. Its protein is CATGTSQENIQYF.

The chain employs TRBV4-3 and TRBJ1-4; a possible D gene is TRBD1 (5 bases). CDR1 and CDR2 from the germline V gene are LGHNA and YSLEER. CDR3 length: 12 amino acids. V lost 3 bases and J 7 bases, leaving 6 bases between the germline ends. The CDR3 DNA follows: TGCGCCAGCAGCCAGGGGCGTGAAAAACTGTTTTTT. Protein product: CASSQGREKLFF.

The chain uses TRBV3-1 (or the pseudogene TRBV3-2) and TRBJ1-3; TRBD1 matches 7 bases. Germline V lookup: CDR1 LGHDT, CDR2 YNNKEL (reference sequence). The CDR3 has 17 amino acids. V shed 1 base and J 3 bases; nucleotides not matched to a gene: 9. The CDR3 is CASSQGPTGTYGNTIYF. The CDR3, as DNA: TGTGCCAGCAGCCAAGGCCCGACAGGGACATATGGAAACACCATATATTTT.

A single count supports this clone. The CDR3 DNA reads TGCGCCACCACATCCCAGGGCCGGGGGGATGAAAAACTGTTTTTT. As protein: CATTSQGRGDEKLFF. The chain uses TRBV5-1 and TRBJ1-4, with TRBD1 as a possible D gene (5 bases). The germline V gene encodes CDR1 SGHRS and CDR2 YFSETQ. V lost 9 bases, J lost 6 bases, and 21 bases lay in between. The CDR3 is 15 amino acids.

V and J are TRBV5-4 and TRBJ2-1; weak D call: TRBD1 (6 bases). Germline assignment: CDR1 SGHNT and CDR2 YYREEE (reference sequence). CDR3 length: 15 residues. V was cut by 0 bases and J by 3 bases, with 10 bases left in between. In DNA form, the CDR3 reads TGTGCCAGCAGCTTGGAAGGACAGAGCTACAATGAGCAGTTCTTC. This gives the protein CASSLEGQSYNEQFF.

This rearrangement joins TRBV5-6 to TRBJ1-1; D remains ambiguous. V lost 2 bases to trimming and J lost 0 bases, with 11 bases between them. The CDR3 consists of 15 residues. Germline CDR1 SGHDT, CDR2 YYEEEE. The CDR3 loop reads CASSFQRLMNTEAFF. CDR3 bases: TGTGCCAGCAGCTTTCAAAGACTTATGAACACTGAAGCTTTCTTT.

The rearrangement links TRBV27 to TRBJ1-6; 7 positions agree with TRBD1. V lost 6 bases and J lost 6; bases outside the gene matches: 2. The CDR3 totals 13 residues. Germline assignment: CDR1 MNHEY and CDR2 SMNVEV (reference sequence). CDR3 sequence (DNA): TGTGCCAGCAGCGGACAGGCTAATTCACCCCTCCACTTT. Translated, it gives CASSGQANSPLHF.

The chain uses TRBV29-1 and TRBJ2-1, with D uncertain. Germline CDR1 and CDR2: SQVTM and ANQGSEA. The V end was cut by 0 bases, the J end by 6 bases, with 9 bases between. The CDR3 has 13 residues. The CDR3 coding sequence is TGCAGCGTTGAAGAGGGCCCTCCCAATGAGCAGTTCTTC. Its translation: CSVEEGPPNEQFF.

The rearrangement joins TRBV7-8 to TRBJ1-1, with a tentative D call TRBD1 (5 bases). The CDR3 is 14 amino acids. Germline lookup yields CDR1 SGHVS and CDR2 FQNEAQ. The germline V and J ends were trimmed by 3 bases and 5 bases, with 13 bases remaining between them. Written as DNA, the CDR3 is TGTGCCAGCAGCTTTTCCAGGGCTAGGACTGAAGCTTTCTTT. Amino acid sequence: CASSFSRARTEAFF.

This chain connects TRBV2 to TRBJ2-2; 13 bases are a match to TRBD2. In germline, CDR1 is SNHLY, CDR2 FYNNEI. Trimming at V came to 7 bases and at J to 2 bases, leaving 4 bases not matched to a gene. This CDR3 comprises 16 residues. The CDR3 bases are TGTGCCAGCACACGACTAGCGGGAGGAAACACCGGGGAGCTGTTTTTT. This codes for CASTRLAGGNTGELFF.

CDR3 DNA: TGTGCCAGCAGCTTGCCGGACAACATATGGCTATCTGTGAGAGATGAGCAGTTCTTC. This sequence encodes CASSLPDNIWLSVRDEQFF. The rearrangement joins TRBV5-6 to TRBJ2-1, with a possible D match to TRBD1 (5 bases). CDR3 length: 19 residues. The V gene lost 1 base and the J gene lost 8 bases, with 28 bases spanning the gap. The germline V gene has CDR1 SGHDT and CDR2 YYEEEE.

This rearrangement joins TRBV9 to TRBJ1-1, with D hard to call. The germline gives CDR1 SGDLS, CDR2 YYNGEE. Trimming shortened V by 4 bases and J by 4 bases, and 14 bases separated the two germline ends. The length of the CDR3 is 14 residues. In DNA, the CDR3 is TGTGCCAGCAGCATACAGAGTGCTTTCACTGAAGCTTTCTTT. This encodes CASSIQSAFTEAFF.